This note documents a single TCR beta chain sequence. What it binds is unknown. Then a second PCR, running roughly 6 to 12 cycles, was carried out with a sample-barcoded 5' primer and a J-beta primer mix. Each cDNA molecule was tagged by a template-switch adaptor with 12 random nucleotides. MiXCR, applied by TCRdb to the 5' RACE reads, yields one record per CDR3 protein. The table lists 700,000 to 800,000 distinct CDR3 sequences, around 40% of them singletons, with around a fifth in the top ten. These data originate in a study of blood T cells in healthy people across ages. Study-wide points: Diversity figures based on one million T cells were deemed too low. Donor CMV status, an unknown factor, possibly confounded changes in expanded clonotypes. Long-lived donors had more naive CD4+ cells and higher diversity than aged donors.

Germline V gives CDR1 SGHVS, CDR2 FQNEAQ. The CDR3 runs 19 residues. The ends lost 5 bases at V and 1 base at J; junction bases unmatched: 16. The sequence was collected from a woman aged 55-69 years in good health. The chain joins TRBV7-8 to TRBJ2-2; 7 bases map to TRBD1. Source material: blood. This CDR3 reads CASSPKRQGDVMNTGELFF. CDR3 bases: TGTGCCAGCAGCCCAAAAAGACAGGGAGATGTAATGAACACCGGGGAGCTGTTTTTT.